Sequencing of this TCR beta chain was carried out in a study of blood T cells in healthy people across ages. Findings of the study overall: Using unsorted PBMCs precluded a conclusive naive versus antigen-experienced comparison.

With regard to this clonotype: Its antigen remains unknown.

For the second PCR, which ran for about 7 to 11 cycles, a sample-barcoded 5' primer and a J-beta primer mix were used. Each CDR3 protein gets one entry after TCRdb re-called the 5' RACE reads with MiXCR. This table has some 760,000 distinct CDR3 sequences, 20% to 30% appearing once. Trimming removed 6 bases from V and 1 base from J, with 16 bases in between. The length of the CDR3 is 15 residues. Germline lookup yields CDR1 MNHEY and CDR2 SMNVEV (reference sequence). Donor samples were obtained from healthy Caucasian individuals from Russia, aged about 6 to 90. This sample was also put to use in a study of T cells of mothers and their children.

This chain links TRBV27 with TRBJ2-7, with TRBD1 as a possible D gene (5 bases). Material: blood. This receptor was identified in a boy younger than 18 in good health. DNA for the CDR3: TGTGCCAGCAGAAACATAAGACAGAATTCCTACGAGCAGTACTTC. This sequence encodes CASRNIRQNSYEQYF.